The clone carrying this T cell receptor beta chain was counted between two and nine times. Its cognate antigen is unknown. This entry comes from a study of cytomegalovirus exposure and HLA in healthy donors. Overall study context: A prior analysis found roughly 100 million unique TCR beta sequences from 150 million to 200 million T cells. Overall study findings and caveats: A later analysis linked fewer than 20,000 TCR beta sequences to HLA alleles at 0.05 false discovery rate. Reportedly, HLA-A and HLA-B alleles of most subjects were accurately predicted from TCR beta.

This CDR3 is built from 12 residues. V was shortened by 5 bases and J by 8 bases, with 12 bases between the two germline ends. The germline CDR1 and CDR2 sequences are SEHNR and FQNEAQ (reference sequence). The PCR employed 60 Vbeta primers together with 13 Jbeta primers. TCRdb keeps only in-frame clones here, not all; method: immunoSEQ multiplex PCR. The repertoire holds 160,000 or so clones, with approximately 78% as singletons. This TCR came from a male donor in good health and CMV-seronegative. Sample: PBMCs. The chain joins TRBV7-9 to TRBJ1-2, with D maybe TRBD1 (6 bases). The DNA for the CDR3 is TGTGCCAGCAGCGTATTACAGGGAGGCTACACCTTC. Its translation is CASSVLQGGYTF.